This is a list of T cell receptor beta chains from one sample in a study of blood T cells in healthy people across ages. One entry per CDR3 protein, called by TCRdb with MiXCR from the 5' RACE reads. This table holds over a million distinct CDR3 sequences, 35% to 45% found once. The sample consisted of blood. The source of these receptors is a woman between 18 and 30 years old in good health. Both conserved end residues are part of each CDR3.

CASTTGTAQTQYF,TRBJ2-5,13,TRBV6-2/TRBV6-3
CAYRLAGAYEQYF,TRBJ2-7,13,TRBV28
CASVICRSGANVLTF,TRBJ2-6,15,TRBV21-1
CASSLVMGTGANVLTF,TRBJ2-6,16,TRBV11-2
CSVVRRGADTQYF,TRBJ2-3,13,TRBV29-1
CASSPWGLAGAETQYF,TRBJ2-5,16,TRBV5-1
CASSLPLDSSNTDTQYF,TRBJ2-3,17,TRBV5-1
CASSWGTGSTYGYTF,TRBJ1-2,15,TRBV27
CSARNRDNSPLHF,TRBJ1-6,13,TRBV20-1
CACQRQGSYEQYF,-,13,TRBV30
CASSWGQQNTEAFF,TRBJ1-1,14,TRBV7-9
CSASRSGPNTYEQYF,TRBJ2-7,15,TRBV20-1
CASSNLTVTKNIQYF,TRBJ2-4,15,TRBV7-8
CASSFPGSYNEQYF,TRBJ2-7,14,TRBV28
CASSRLPAVAGGRINNEQFF,TRBJ2-1,20,TRBV21-1
CSARQTGGEVQPQHF,TRBJ1-5,15,TRBV20-1
CASSPHGSADTQYF,TRBJ2-3,14,TRBV12-3/TRBV12-4
CASSLTGTGNYEQYF,TRBJ2-7,15,TRBV4-1
CASSPSLATHNEQFF,TRBJ2-1,15,TRBV28
CASSFPTGPGEFF,TRBJ2-1,13,TRBV5-5
CASSLDRAIEQYF,TRBJ2-5,13,TRBV12-3/TRBV12-4
CASSRTGGLGNEQFF,TRBJ2-1,15,TRBV16
CASSLEVGGIDEQFF,TRBJ2-1,15,TRBV5-6
CASSSGQMNTEVFF,TRBJ1-1,14,TRBV7-6
CASSLGTGGSLEIYNEQFF,TRBJ2-1,19,TRBV5-1
CASSFRQGVDPGELFF,TRBJ2-2,16,TRBV7-6
CASSRPGTVYDTQYF,TRBJ2-3,15,TRBV28
CAISHGGPSTDTQYF,TRBJ2-3,15,TRBV10-3
CSSTWIAGGPIYNEQFF,TRBJ2-1,17,TRBV29-1
CASRSRLADSTDTQYF,TRBJ2-3,16,TRBV7-9
CASSESGGGNEKLFF,TRBJ1-4,15,TRBV25-1
CASSQTQALREQYF,TRBJ2-7,14,TRBV4-1
CASVSRELSYEKLFF,TRBJ1-4,15,TRBV7-6
CASLIRLNTEAFF,TRBJ1-1,13,TRBV6-2/TRBV6-3
CASSLAGQLLSGNTIYF,TRBJ1-3,17,TRBV5-1
CASTSEQGYEQYF,TRBJ2-7,13,TRBV2
CSAPMLAELSHEQYF,TRBJ2-7,15,TRBV20-1
CSAKPGTANYGYTF,TRBJ1-2,14,TRBV29-1
CASSQRDRETSPLHF,TRBJ1-6,15,TRBV7-9
CASSVASQGNTEAFF,TRBJ1-1,15,TRBV9
CASTSPGGGGYNEQFF,TRBJ2-1,16,TRBV12-3/TRBV12-4
CSAARDYHSFGELFF,TRBJ2-2,15,TRBV20-1
CASSQEPGQGAAYGYTF,TRBJ1-2,17,TRBV4-3
CASSQDWTSRNEQFF,TRBJ2-1,15,TRBV3-1
CASSPAWQSNQPQHF,TRBJ1-5,15,TRBV4-3
CSVELPSSYNEQFF,TRBJ2-1,14,TRBV29-1
CASKSTTDTNPYEQYF,TRBJ2-7,16,TRBV27
CASSPRADTEAFF,TRBJ1-1,13,TRBV12-3/TRBV12-4
CASSRSGSGHPGTDTQYF,TRBJ2-3,18,TRBV27
CASSSMGLRAEQFF,TRBJ2-1,14,TRBV7-9
CSASGDRDSPLHF,TRBJ1-6,13,TRBV20-1
CSARRLAGFNEQFF,TRBJ2-1,14,TRBV20-1
CASNLGQITDTQYF,TRBJ2-3,14,TRBV12-3/TRBV12-4